This T cell receptor (beta chain) comes out of a study of blood T cell repertoires in COVID-19. The germline V gene encodes CDR1 SGHRS and CDR2 YFSETQ. V was pared by 0 bases and J by 7 bases, with 4 bases of the junction left unmatched. There are 15 residues in the CDR3. In the original processing: Cell counts per sample came from amplifying reference gene primers. The protocol was immunoSEQ multiplex PCR, while the TCRdb copy is restricted to in-frame clones and leaves out a portion. That table furnishes V, J and clone size, whereas the DNA furnished D and trimming. The data show approximately 300,000 clones, more than 75% seen once.

The chain has TRBV5-1 and TRBJ1-6, with TRBD1 identical over 7 bases. The source of this sequence is a woman in her 50s with active or convalescent COVID-19. The sample was peripheral blood. CDR3 protein: CASSLEGTVNSPLHF. CDR3 coding DNA: TGCGCCAGCAGCTTGGAAGGGACAGTCAATTCACCCCTCCACTTT. Full variable domain (rest looked up from reference TRBV5-1 and TRBJ1-6): KAGVTQTPRYLIKTRGQQVTLSCSPISGHRSVSWYQQTPGQGLQFLFEYFSETQRNKGNFPGRFSGRQFSNSRSEMNVSTLELGDSALYLCASSLEGTVNSPLHFGNGTRLTVT.